The 11 T cell receptor beta chains below all came from one sample that was sequenced in a study of technical replicates of blood from a few donors. The protocol was immunoSEQ multiplex PCR, while the TCRdb copy is restricted to in-frame clones and leaves out a portion. Of roughly 81,000 clones listed, 65% to 90% are singletons. Sequenced material: PBMCs. Receptor source: a human donor in good health. Some clones in this sample may be carry-over from other donors' samples.

With regard to this clone: Here the CDR3 omits its conserved ending phenylalanine or tryptophan, so a read error is the likely source. Here the CDR3 reads CAWSRGGTTEAFL. In DNA form, the CDR3 reads TGTGCCTGGAGTAGGGGGGGGACCACTGAAGCTTTCCTT. The V gene is TRBV30, the J gene TRBJ1-1, with D perhaps matching TRBD1 (6 bases). Germline CDR1 is GTSNPN and CDR2 is SVGIG (reference sequence). The V end was cut by 2 bases, the J end by 4 bases, with 11 bases between. The CDR3 has 13 amino acids.

V is TRBV19 and J is TRBJ2-3; the match to TRBD1 covers 11 bases. The CDR3 extends over 15 amino acids. V gave up 7 bases and J gave up 3 bases; unmatched junction bases: 6. Germline V gene lookup returns CDR1 LNHDA and CDR2 SQIVND (reference sequence). In nucleotides, the CDR3 is TGTGCCAGTATGTGGACAGGGGGCGCAACAGATACGCAGTATTTT. It codes for CASMWTGGATDTQYF.

The chain carries TRBV13 and TRBJ2-4; D possibly corresponds to TRBD1 (6 bases). Germline V gives CDR1 PRHDT, CDR2 FYEKMQ (reference sequence). The CDR3 totals 15 residues. V shed 5 bases and J shed 7 bases, with 18 bases lying between them. Here the CDR3 DNA reads TGTGCCAGCAGCGTAGCAGGGGCCCAGGTGAACATTCAGTACTTC. Amino acids: CASSVAGAQVNIQYF.

This clone came up once. As DNA, the CDR3 is TGTGCCAGCAGCTTAGAAGTAGGGCACAGGGGCCTACGTGGGCAGTACTTC. The encoded protein is CASSLEVGHRGLRGQYF. The V and J genes are TRBV7-2 and TRBJ2-7, with TRBD1 matching over 7 bases. Trimming took 1 base from V and 9 from J; bases not matched to a gene: 18. Germline CDR1 is SGHTA and CDR2 is FQGNSA. The length of the CDR3 is 17 residues.

The rearrangement links TRBV4-3 to TRBJ1-2; weak D call: TRBD1 (5 bases). CDR3 length: 16 residues. Trimming cost V 0 bases and J 7 bases, with 18 bases left between them. Germline V gene lookup returns CDR1 LGHNA and CDR2 YSLEER. CDR3 in amino acids: CASSQEPGLDGFGYTF. DNA of the CDR3: TGCGCCAGCAGCCAAGAACCGGGACTCGATGGGTTTGGCTACACCTTC.

This chain links TRBV4-3 with TRBJ1-6, with D unclear. V was trimmed by 1 base and J by 12 bases, leaving 16 bases between them. CDR3 size: 15 residues. Germline loops: CDR1 LGHNA, CDR2 YSLEER. This chain's CDR3 is CASSQGGGPHEPLHF. CDR3 nucleotide sequence: TGCGCCAGCAGCCAAGGTGGAGGTCCCCATGAACCCCTCCACTTT.

J is TRBJ2-5 and V is TRBV19; TRBD2 matches at 9 bases. The V gene's germline CDR1 is LNHDA and CDR2 SQIVND (reference sequence). The V segment lost 3 bases and the J segment 5 bases; nucleotides outside the gene matches: 10. This CDR3 region has 16 residues. This CDR3 reads CASSIRAGGLVETQYF. In nucleotides, the CDR3 is TGTGCCAGTAGTATTAGGGCGGGGGGGCTTGTTGAGACCCAGTACTTC.

The chain joins TRBV18 to TRBJ2-1; no firm D call. CDR1 is KGHSH and CDR2 is LQKENI in the germline V gene. The CDR3 consists of 11 residues. V was trimmed by 5 bases and J by 7 bases, leaving 6 bases between them. Here the CDR3 DNA reads TGTGCCAGCTCATCCGAGAATGAGCAGTTCTTC. It translates to CASSSENEQFF. Filled out from reference TRBV18 and TRBJ2-1, the complete variable domain reads NAGVMQNPRHLVRRRGQEARLRCSPMKGHSHVYWYRQLPEEGLKFMVYLQKENIIDESGMPKERFSAEFPKEGPSILRIQQVVRGDSAAYFCASSSENEQFFGPGTRLTVL.

The rearrangement uses TRBV5-4 and TRBJ1-2, with D maybe TRBD1 (5 bases). Trimming took 3 bases from V and 8 from J, leaving 20 bases between them. Germline CDR1 and CDR2: SGHNT and YYREEE (reference sequence). The CDR3 is made up of 15 amino acids. The DNA for the CDR3 is TGTGCCAGCAGCTCCCCGGGACGGGGGAATGGAGGCTACACCTTC. Its translation is CASSSPGRGNGGYTF.

The V gene is TRBV4-1, the J gene TRBJ2-1, with no clear D. Per germline, CDR1 MGHRA and CDR2 YSYEKL. Trimming shortened V by 2 bases and J by 5 bases, and 13 bases separated the two germline ends. CDR3 size: 15 residues. CDR3 protein: CASSQYDTEDNEQFF. The CDR3 DNA reads TGCGCCAGCAGCCAATATGATACTGAGGACAATGAGCAGTTCTTC.

The chain carries TRBV5-6 and TRBJ1-3; no clear D. The V end lost 1 base, the J end lost 0 bases, and 14 bases lay between the germline ends. The germline CDR1 and CDR2 sequences are SGHDT and YYEEEE. The CDR3 consists of 17 residues. CDR3 nucleotide sequence: TGTGCCAGCAGCTTGCGAGGTCAGCTGGTCTCTGGAAACACCATATATTTT. Its protein product is CASSLRGQLVSGNTIYF.